One sample yielded the 6 T cell receptor beta chains listed below, sequenced in a study of neoadjuvant nivolumab and ipilimumab in lung cancer. Some clones are missing from TCRdb's copy, which holds only in-frame ones; the method was immunoSEQ multiplex PCR. The table has about 19,000 clones, 80% to 90% seen once; the top ten hold about 2.1%. Material: peripheral blood, obtained before neoadjuvant nivolumab, alone or with ipilimumab. The receptor set was obtained from an adult with non-small cell lung cancer.

This chain joins TRBV7-9 and TRBJ1-1; 11 nucleotides agree with TRBD1. Germline CDR1 SEHNR, CDR2 FQNEAQ (reference sequence). J was trimmed by 4 bases and V by 7 bases; bases with no gene match: 8. The CDR3 has 15 residues. This CDR3 reads CASILGTGGSTEAFF. As DNA, the CDR3 is TGTGCCAGCATCCTCGGGACAGGGGGTTCCACTGAAGCTTTCTTT.

This chain joins TRBV5-4 and TRBJ2-3; D not resolved. This CDR3 comprises 13 residues. Germline CDR1 SGHNT, CDR2 YYREEE (reference sequence). Trimming left V 4 bases short and J 0 bases short, with 6 bases between. The CDR3 region is CASSTSSTDTQYF. The CDR3 nucleotides are TGTGCCAGCAGCACCTCTAGCACAGATACGCAGTATTTT. Together with reference TRBV5-4 and TRBJ2-3, the CDR3 gives the full variable domain: ETGVTQSPTHLIKTRGQQVTLRCSSQSGHNTVSWYQQALGQGPQFIFQYYREEENGRGNFPPRFSGLQFPNYSSELNVNALELDDSALYLCASSTSSTDTQYFGPGTRLTVL.

V and J are TRBV13 and TRBJ1-1; 7 bases align to TRBD1. The CDR3 sequence is 12 residues long. Trimming took 3 bases from V and 8 from J; bases not matched to a gene: 3. Germline loops: CDR1 PRHDT, CDR2 FYEKMQ (reference sequence). The CDR3 reads CASSFGTAEAFF. CDR3 sequence (DNA): TGTGCCAGCAGCTTCGGGACAGCAGAAGCTTTCTTT.

V usage is TRBV30 and J usage is TRBJ2-1; 7 bases are shared with TRBD2. Unmatched junction bases numbered 15, after V lost 0 bases and J lost 16 bases. The germline CDR1 and CDR2 sequences are GTSNPN and SVGIG (reference sequence). This CDR3 spans 14 amino acids. The CDR3 sequence is CAWSVRTRILEHFF. CDR3 coding DNA: TGTGCCTGGAGTGTACGGACTAGGATCCTTGAACATTTCTTC. The full variable domain, its missing parts supplied by reference TRBV30 and TRBJ2-1, is SQTIHQWPATLVQPVGSPLSLECTVEGTSNPNLYWYRQAAGRGLQLLFYSVGIGQISSEVPQNLSASRPQDRQFILSSKKLLLSDSGFYLCAWSVRTRILEHFFGPGTRLTVL.

The genes are TRBV5-4 and TRBJ1-1; 11 nucleotides match TRBD1. CDR3 length: 15 amino acids. Looked up from germline, CDR1 is SGHNT and CDR2 is YYREEE (reference sequence). After removal of 4 bases from V and 0 bases from J, the junction contained 2 bases not matched to a gene. CDR3 sequence: CASSGTGGMNTEAFF. CDR3 sequence (DNA): TGTGCCAGCAGCGGGACAGGGGGGATGAACACTGAAGCTTTCTTT.

The rearrangement joins TRBV5-4 to TRBJ1-5; no clear D gene. Trimming took off 2 bases at V and 2 bases at J, with 5 bases between the two ends. The CDR3 totals 13 residues. In germline, CDR1 is SGHNT, CDR2 YYREEE (reference sequence). CDR3 sequence (DNA): TGTGCCAGCAGCTTTGGGCGCAATCAGCCCCAGCATTTT. Protein sequence: CASSFGRNQPQHF.